Listed below are T cell receptor beta chains from one sample, sequenced in a study of identical twins. TCRdb fed the 5' RACE reads into MiXCR, producing one record per CDR3 protein. The data show around 550,000 distinct CDR3 sequences, over 12% seen once. The same sample was also used in a study of yellow fever vaccine responses in identical twins.

The specimen sequenced was CD4+ T cells sorted from blood. These TCRs come from a woman aged 18-29 years in good health. Both conserved end residues are part of each CDR3. D genes are given only for firm matches. Clone size is shown for a subset of rows, as once, few, many or a class of expanded clone.

d_gene: TRBD2; abundance: .; j_gene: TRBJ2-3; v_gene: TRBV10-1; CDR3aa: CASSEPRVAGGRGPQYF; CDR3nt: TGCGCCAGCAGTGAGCCCCGGGTAGCGGGAGGGAGGGGTCCGCAGTATTTT
d_gene: .; abundance: .; j_gene: TRBJ2-7; v_gene: TRBV27; CDR3aa: CASRGTGEQYF; CDR3nt: TGTGCCAGCAGGGGTACAGGTGAGCAGTACTTC
d_gene: .; abundance: .; j_gene: TRBJ1-6; v_gene: TRBV20-1; CDR3aa: CSARVPEAFTYQSPLHF; CDR3nt: TGCAGTGCTAGAGTGCCGGAAGCATTTACTTATCAGTCACCCCTCCACTTT
d_gene: TRBD1; abundance: few; j_gene: TRBJ2-3; v_gene: TRBV12-3/TRBV12-4; CDR3aa: CASSLALGKDRDTDTQYF; CDR3nt: TGTGCCAGCAGTTTAGCGCTCGGGAAGGACAGGGACACAGATACGCAGTATTTT
d_gene: .; abundance: .; j_gene: TRBJ2-6; v_gene: TRBV3-1; CDR3aa: CASREGAHTGANVLTF; CDR3nt: TGTGCCAGCAGGGAGGGGGCGCATACTGGGGCCAACGTCCTGACTTTC
d_gene: TRBD1; abundance: few; j_gene: TRBJ2-4; v_gene: TRBV7-9; CDR3aa: CASSVSGTGQAKNIQYF; CDR3nt: TGTGCCAGCAGCGTGTCCGGGACAGGGCAAGCCAAAAACATTCAGTACTTC
d_gene: TRBD1; abundance: .; j_gene: TRBJ2-1; v_gene: TRBV7-9; CDR3aa: CASSTRDRVYEQFF; CDR3nt: TGTGCCAGCAGCACCCGGGACAGGGTATATGAGCAGTTCTTC
d_gene: .; abundance: .; j_gene: TRBJ2-2; v_gene: TRBV5-6; CDR3aa: CASSLDWRATGELFF; CDR3nt: TGTGCCAGCAGCCTGGATTGGAGGGCCACCGGGGAGCTGTTTTTT
d_gene: TRBD1; abundance: few; j_gene: TRBJ2-5; v_gene: TRBV12-3/TRBV12-4; CDR3aa: CASSFEDREETQYF; CDR3nt: TGTGCCAGCAGTTTCGAGGACAGGGAAGAGACCCAGTACTTC
d_gene: TRBD2; abundance: .; j_gene: TRBJ2-7; v_gene: TRBV12-3/TRBV12-4; CDR3aa: CASRDSSGSYEQYF; CDR3nt: TGTGCCAGCAGGGACTCTAGCGGGAGTTACGAGCAGTACTTC
d_gene: .; abundance: .; j_gene: TRBJ1-3; v_gene: TRBV2; CDR3aa: CASSERGQRLGNTIYF; CDR3nt: TGTGCCAGCAGTGAAAGAGGGCAGCGACTTGGAAACACCATATATTTT
d_gene: .; abundance: .; j_gene: TRBJ2-1; v_gene: TRBV12-3/TRBV12-4; CDR3aa: CASRRKRTALEDEQFF; CDR3nt: TGTGCCAGCAGAAGAAAACGGACCGCCCTGGAGGATGAGCAGTTCTTC
d_gene: TRBD1; abundance: .; j_gene: TRBJ2-1; v_gene: TRBV28; CDR3aa: CASRPNGDRWFF; CDR3nt: TGTGCCAGCAGACCCAATGGGGACAGATGGTTCTTC
d_gene: .; abundance: few; j_gene: TRBJ2-1; v_gene: TRBV4-2; CDR3aa: CASSPEKLSSYNEQFF; CDR3nt: TGTGCCAGCAGCCCAGAGAAGTTGAGCTCCTACAATGAGCAGTTCTTC
d_gene: .; abundance: .; j_gene: TRBJ2-6; v_gene: TRBV10-2; CDR3aa: CASRVVSGANVLTF; CDR3nt: TGCGCCAGCAGGGTTGTCTCTGGGGCCAACGTCCTGACTTTC
d_gene: TRBD2; abundance: few; j_gene: TRBJ2-3; v_gene: TRBV12-3/TRBV12-4; CDR3aa: CASSRGTKVLGKRSTDTQYF; CDR3nt: TGTGCCAGCAGCCGTGGGACTAAGGTTCTCGGAAAACGTAGCACAGATACGCAGTATTTT
d_gene: TRBD2; abundance: .; j_gene: TRBJ2-2; v_gene: TRBV7-7; CDR3aa: CASSPRASGGPNTGELFF; CDR3nt: TGTGCCAGCAGCCCCCGGGCTAGCGGGGGCCCTAACACCGGGGAGCTGTTTTTT
d_gene: TRBD2; abundance: .; j_gene: TRBJ2-2; v_gene: TRBV20-1; CDR3aa: CSARDPGLAGTGELFF; CDR3nt: TGCAGTGCTAGAGATCCGGGGCTAGCGGGGACCGGGGAGCTGTTTTTT
d_gene: .; abundance: .; j_gene: TRBJ1-5; v_gene: TRBV4-1; CDR3aa: CASSQVPNLAGVESYSNQPQHF; CDR3nt: TGCGCCAGCAGCCAAGTTCCCAACCTAGCAGGGGTGGAGTCCTATAGCAATCAGCCCCAGCATTTT
d_gene: .; abundance: .; j_gene: TRBJ2-2; v_gene: TRBV7-8; CDR3aa: CASSSHQGARDTGELFF; CDR3nt: TGTGCCAGCAGCTCCCATCAAGGGGCGCGGGACACCGGGGAGCTGTTTTTT
d_gene: .; abundance: .; j_gene: TRBJ2-7; v_gene: TRBV5-1; CDR3aa: CASSLVKDEYEQYF; CDR3nt: TGCGCCAGCAGCTTGGTAAAGGATGAGTACGAGCAGTACTTC
d_gene: TRBD1; abundance: .; j_gene: TRBJ2-2; v_gene: TRBV5-6; CDR3aa: CASSPGQGIITGELFF; CDR3nt: TGTGCCAGCAGCCCAGGACAGGGTATAATCACCGGGGAGCTGTTTTTT
d_gene: .; abundance: few; j_gene: TRBJ1-2; v_gene: TRBV20-1; CDR3aa: CSASRIGASNYGYTF; CDR3nt: TGCAGTGCTAGTCGGATCGGGGCCTCTAACTATGGCTACACCTTC
d_gene: TRBD1; abundance: .; j_gene: TRBJ2-5; v_gene: TRBV11-2; CDR3aa: CASSPRTGLQETQYF; CDR3nt: TGTGCCAGCAGCCCGAGGACAGGGTTACAAGAGACCCAGTACTTC
d_gene: TRBD2; abundance: .; j_gene: TRBJ2-1; v_gene: TRBV6-2/TRBV6-3; CDR3aa: CASSTRENEQFF; CDR3nt: TGTGCCAGCAGCACGCGGGAGAATGAGCAGTTCTTC
d_gene: .; abundance: .; j_gene: TRBJ2-4; v_gene: TRBV6-5; CDR3aa: CASSYSIVAGTKNIQYF; CDR3nt: TGTGCCAGCAGTTACTCGATCGTCGCCGGGACGAAAAACATTCAGTACTTC
d_gene: TRBD2; abundance: few; j_gene: TRBJ2-1; v_gene: TRBV20-1; CDR3aa: CSAIPGLAGSSYNEQFF; CDR3nt: TGCAGTGCTATTCCGGGACTAGCGGGGAGCTCCTACAATGAGCAGTTCTTC
d_gene: TRBD2; abundance: few; j_gene: TRBJ2-7; v_gene: TRBV28; CDR3aa: CASTEGLAGSFYEQYF; CDR3nt: TGTGCCAGCACCGAGGGACTAGCGGGATCATTCTACGAGCAGTACTTC
d_gene: TRBD2; abundance: .; j_gene: TRBJ2-1; v_gene: TRBV10-3; CDR3aa: CAISESGTYSYNEQFF; CDR3nt: TGTGCCATCAGTGAAAGCGGGACCTACTCCTACAATGAGCAGTTCTTC
d_gene: .; abundance: .; j_gene: TRBJ2-3; v_gene: TRBV3-1; CDR3aa: CASSLTTATDTQYF; CDR3nt: TGTGCCAGCAGCCTAACGACAGCCACAGATACGCAGTATTTT
d_gene: TRBD2; abundance: .; j_gene: TRBJ2-1; v_gene: TRBV20-1; CDR3aa: CSARDQRETTSYNEQFF; CDR3nt: TGCAGTGCTAGAGATCAGCGGGAGACGACCTCCTACAATGAGCAGTTCTTC
d_gene: TRBD2; abundance: few; j_gene: TRBJ2-1; v_gene: TRBV4-1; CDR3aa: CASSQEARTSREQFF; CDR3nt: TGCGCCAGCAGCCAAGAGGCGAGGACTAGTCGGGAGCAGTTCTTC
d_gene: TRBD2; abundance: .; j_gene: TRBJ2-1; v_gene: TRBV12-3/TRBV12-4; CDR3aa: CASSQRETDNEQFF; CDR3nt: TGTGCCAGCAGTCAGCGGGAGACCGACAATGAGCAGTTCTTC
d_gene: .; abundance: few; j_gene: TRBJ2-3; v_gene: TRBV20-1; CDR3aa: CSARDQAGTDTQYF; CDR3nt: TGCAGTGCTAGAGATCAGGCAGGCACAGATACGCAGTATTTT
d_gene: .; abundance: .; j_gene: TRBJ2-6; v_gene: TRBV20-1; CDR3aa: CSAPPSASGANVLTF; CDR3nt: TGCAGTGCCCCTCCGTCCGCCTCTGGGGCCAACGTCCTGACTTTC
d_gene: TRBD1; abundance: few; j_gene: TRBJ2-7; v_gene: TRBV7-2; CDR3aa: CASSLRQGAYEQYF; CDR3nt: TGTGCCAGCAGCTTAAGACAGGGGGCCTACGAGCAGTACTTC
d_gene: TRBD2; abundance: few; j_gene: TRBJ2-7; v_gene: TRBV7-9; CDR3aa: CASSLATRLAFVEQYF; CDR3nt: TGTGCCAGCAGCTTAGCGACGCGACTAGCGTTTGTAGAGCAGTACTTC
d_gene: .; abundance: .; j_gene: TRBJ2-7; v_gene: TRBV20-1; CDR3aa: CSARDPGHSPTYEQYF; CDR3nt: TGCAGTGCTAGAGATCCCGGACATTCGCCTACCTACGAGCAGTACTTC
d_gene: .; abundance: .; j_gene: TRBJ2-7; v_gene: TRBV29-1; CDR3aa: CSVVESFYEQYF; CDR3nt: TGCAGCGTTGTCGAGTCCTTCTACGAGCAGTACTTC
d_gene: TRBD1; abundance: few; j_gene: TRBJ2-1; v_gene: TRBV20-1; CDR3aa: CSARAGTGSKEQFF; CDR3nt: TGCAGTGCTAGAGCCGGGACAGGGTCGAAAGAGCAGTTCTTC
d_gene: .; abundance: few; j_gene: TRBJ2-7; v_gene: TRBV28; CDR3aa: CASSFRTRQVRYEQYF; CDR3nt: TGTGCCAGCAGTTTCAGAACCCGTCAAGTAAGGTACGAGCAGTACTTC
d_gene: .; abundance: few; j_gene: TRBJ2-5; v_gene: TRBV20-1; CDR3aa: CSAIETLGETQYF; CDR3nt: TGCAGTGCTATTGAGACTCTGGGGGAGACCCAGTACTTC
d_gene: TRBD1; abundance: few; j_gene: TRBJ2-3; v_gene: TRBV6-5; CDR3aa: CASSYTGTGITDTQYF; CDR3nt: TGTGCCAGCAGTTACACCGGGACAGGGATCACAGATACGCAGTATTTT
d_gene: .; abundance: .; j_gene: TRBJ2-7; v_gene: TRBV12-3/TRBV12-4; CDR3aa: CASSPGGQRFSYEQYF; CDR3nt: TGTGCCAGCAGTCCCGGGGGACAGCGTTTTTCCTACGAGCAGTACTTC
d_gene: .; abundance: few; j_gene: TRBJ2-2; v_gene: TRBV5-8; CDR3aa: CASSLARINTGELFF; CDR3nt: TGTGCCAGCAGCTTGGCACGGATAAACACCGGGGAGCTGTTTTTT
d_gene: .; abundance: .; j_gene: TRBJ2-1; v_gene: TRBV5-1; CDR3aa: CASSLNRGAGSRSYNEQFF; CDR3nt: TGCGCCAGCAGCTTAAATCGAGGGGCGGGGAGTAGGTCCTACAATGAGCAGTTCTTC
d_gene: .; abundance: .; j_gene: TRBJ1-2; v_gene: TRBV24-1; CDR3aa: CATSDHRRPGHYGYTF; CDR3nt: TGTGCCACCAGTGACCATCGACGGCCCGGCCACTATGGCTACACCTTC
d_gene: .; abundance: .; j_gene: TRBJ1-1; v_gene: TRBV5-1; CDR3aa: CASQRTVNTEAFF; CDR3nt: TGCGCCAGCCAACGGACAGTTAACACTGAAGCTTTCTTT
d_gene: TRBD2; abundance: .; j_gene: TRBJ2-3; v_gene: TRBV15; CDR3aa: CATSSRIGGDTQYF; CDR3nt: TGTGCCACCAGCAGCCGGATCGGGGGGGATACGCAGTATTTT
d_gene: .; abundance: .; j_gene: TRBJ2-1; v_gene: TRBV20-1; CDR3aa: CSALRNNEQFF; CDR3nt: TGCAGTGCTCTGCGAAACAATGAGCAGTTCTTC
d_gene: .; abundance: .; j_gene: TRBJ2-5; v_gene: TRBV20-1; CDR3aa: CSASFLGETQYF; CDR3nt: TGCAGTGCTAGTTTTCTTGGGGAGACCCAGTACTTC
d_gene: .; abundance: .; j_gene: TRBJ2-3; v_gene: TRBV3-1; CDR3aa: CASSQDRVHDGVYTDTQYF; CDR3nt: TGTGCCAGCAGCCAAGATCGGGTACATGATGGGGTCTACACAGATACGCAGTATTTT
d_gene: .; abundance: many; j_gene: TRBJ1-1; v_gene: TRBV24-1; CDR3aa: CATPDPGGRGAFF; CDR3nt: TGTGCCACCCCAGACCCCGGGGGCAGAGGGGCTTTCTTT
d_gene: TRBD1; abundance: few; j_gene: TRBJ1-6; v_gene: TRBV27; CDR3aa: CASSLPRDSYNSPLHF; CDR3nt: TGTGCCAGCAGTCTCCCCCGGGACAGCTATAATTCACCCCTCCACTTT